The next 30 T cell receptor beta chains were all read from a single sample in a study of chemoradiotherapy in HPV16-positive cancers (dated by TCRdb to 2022 to 2024). The library was generated by the immunoSEQ multiplex PCR assay. The table comes from immuneACCESS by way of TCRdb, which keeps in-frame sequences with V and J called. Part of the clones is missing from these tables; in studies checked, under half for an unresolved V gene and the rest for unknown reasons. This sample comprises 12,000 or so clones, 60% to 85% of them detected only once. The top ten clones comprise around 7.8% of the sample. The specimen was obtained from a patient who underwent chemoradiotherapy. The source of these receptors is a human donor with HPV-associated anogenital cancer.

The chain is built from TRBV6-1 and TRBJ2-2; 10 bases fit TRBD2. The germline V gene has CDR1 MNHNS and CDR2 SASEGT. The CDR3 consists of 15 residues. The V gene end was trimmed by 2 bases and the J gene end by 4 bases; junction bases not matched to a gene: 1. Here the CDR3 reads CASSELAGGTGELFF. The CDR3 DNA follows: TGTGCCAGCAGTGAATTAGCGGGAGGCACCGGGGAGCTGTTTTTT.

CDR3 DNA sequence: TGTGCCAGCAGTGAAGAAATCGGGAGTCCCCAAGAGACCCAGTACTTC. Protein product: CASSEEIGSPQETQYF. The chain employs TRBV2 and TRBJ2-5, with a possible D match to TRBD2 (6 bases). Germline V gives CDR1 SNHLY, CDR2 FYNNEI. The CDR3 spans 16 residues. V was clipped by 1 base and J by 1 base, with 13 bases between them.

V gene TRBV15 combines with J gene TRBJ1-1; the D gene is possibly TRBD1 (5 bases). V lost 1 base and J lost 1, with 10 bases in between. The germline V gene encodes CDR1 LNHNV and CDR2 YYDKDF (reference sequence). The CDR3 consists of 15 residues. The CDR3 nucleotides are TGTGCCACCAGCAGAGTTCAGGGTAAGAACACTGAAGCTTTCTTT. It yields the protein CATSRVQGKNTEAFF.

This clone appeared a few times. V gene TRBV28 combines with J gene TRBJ2-3; D gene uncertain. Germline V lookup: CDR1 MDHEN, CDR2 SYDVKM. The CDR3 has 13 residues. The V end lost 5 bases, the J end lost 4 bases, and 10 bases lay between the germline ends. The CDR3 DNA sequence: TGTGCCAGCAGTCCCACGAATGCAGATACGCAGTATTTT. Protein product: CASSPTNADTQYF.

This sequence joins TRBV30 and TRBJ1-1; unclear D gene. V was clipped by 0 bases and J by 4 bases, with 18 bases between them. The CDR3 length is 16 residues. The germline V gene encodes CDR1 GTSNPN and CDR2 SVGIG (reference sequence). The CDR3 is CAWSVPGLRGSTEAFF. DNA of the CDR3: TGTGCCTGGAGTGTACCCGGGCTCCGGGGAAGCACTGAAGCTTTCTTT. The full variable domain, in which reference TRBV30 and TRBJ1-1 provide the parts outside the CDR3, is SQTIHQWPATLVQPVGSPLSLECTVEGTSNPNLYWYRQAAGRGLQLLFYSVGIGQISSEVPQNLSASRPQDRQFILSSKKLLLSDSGFYLCAWSVPGLRGSTEAFFGQGTRLTVV.

V gene TRBV19 combines with J gene TRBJ1-5, with D maybe TRBD1 (5 bases). The V gene's germline CDR1 is LNHDA and CDR2 SQIVND (reference sequence). Trimming took off 7 bases at V and 4 bases at J, with 17 bases between the two ends. The CDR3 covers 15 residues. Written as DNA, the CDR3 is TGTGCCAGTATCGATCCGGGGGGAGAGAATCAGCCCCAGCATTTT. Protein: CASIDPGGENQPQHF.

With respect to this clone: Relative to the germline gene, one junction end is altered; a read error may explain this. The CDR3 DNA reads TGTGCCGGTAGCTATGCAGGGGGCTCAGAGACCCAGTACTTC. Its translation: CAGSYAGGSETQYF. The genes are TRBV19 and TRBJ2-5, with 8 bases aligning to TRBD1. This CDR3 comprises 14 residues. Germline CDR1 reads LNHDA; CDR2 reads SQIVND (reference sequence).

This sequence joins TRBV27 and TRBJ2-3; 14 nucleotides line up with TRBD2. The CDR3 sequence is 17 residues long. The junction had 9 bases not matched to a gene; V was cut back by 5 bases and J by 5 bases. Per germline, CDR1 MNHEY and CDR2 SMNVEV (reference sequence). The CDR3 spells CASSRTSGRLTGDTQYF. The CDR3 DNA sequence: TGTGCCAGCAGTCGGACTAGCGGGAGGTTGACAGGAGATACGCAGTATTTT.

V is TRBV27 and J is TRBJ1-1; D unresolved. The germline CDR1 and CDR2 sequences are MNHEY and SMNVEV (reference sequence). The germline V and J ends were trimmed by 2 bases and 1 base, with 11 bases remaining between them. The CDR3 length is 15 residues. The CDR3 loop is CASSLSGNGNTEAFF. For the CDR3, the DNA is TGTGCCAGCAGTTTAAGTGGGAATGGGAACACTGAAGCTTTCTTT.

The chain has TRBV28 and TRBJ1-2, with 8 bases aligning to TRBD1. CDR1 and CDR2 from the germline V gene are MDHEN and SYDVKM. The junction had 15 bases not matched to a gene; V was cut back by 5 bases and J by 4 bases. The CDR3 spans 17 residues. CDR3 in DNA: TGTGCCAGCAGTCTCACCCCCCGACAGGGGAGGGGCTATGGCTACACCTTC. It is translated as CASSLTPRQGRGYGYTF.

The table lists this clone with a few counts. Here the CDR3 DNA reads TGTGCCAGCAGCAAGGCCGGGACGACGAATCAGCCCCAGCATTTT. It translates to CASSKAGTTNQPQHF. The genes are TRBV7-2 and TRBJ1-5, with D possibly matching TRBD1 (5 bases). Per germline, CDR1 SGHTA and CDR2 FQGNSA. The CDR3 runs 15 residues. Trimming removed 5 bases from V and 4 bases from J, with 15 bases in between.

The J gene is TRBJ2-7, the V gene TRBV7-2; 13 bases agree with TRBD2. Germline CDR1 is SGHTA and CDR2 is FQGNSA. With 3 bases clipped from V and 7 bases from J, the junction kept 6 bases outside the gene matches. This CDR3 comprises 15 residues. The CDR3 DNA reads as TGTGCCAGCAGCTTCAAAGGACTAGCGGGAGTTGAGCAGTACTTC. It is translated as CASSFKGLAGVEQYF.

This chain uses TRBV27 with TRBJ2-1; 9 bases align to TRBD2. This CDR3 region has 17 residues. CDR1 and CDR2 from the germline V gene are MNHEY and SMNVEV (reference sequence). Trimming cost V 5 bases and J 2 bases; bases outside gene matches: 10. CDR3 in DNA: TGTGCCAGCAGTATAACCCGGCTAGCGGGGACCTACAATGAGCAGTTCTTC. As protein: CASSITRLAGTYNEQFF.

CDR3 nucleotides: TGCAGCGTTGCGAGAAGAGCGGGAGAGAATGAGCAGTTCTTC. Protein sequence: CSVARRAGENEQFF. The chain uses TRBV29-1 and TRBJ2-1; TRBD2 matches 8 bases. The trim removed 4 bases at V and 7 bases at J, leaving 9 bases unmatched. There are 14 residues in the CDR3. Per germline, CDR1 SQVTM and CDR2 ANQGSEA.

This chain uses TRBV27 with TRBJ2-7; 9 bases fit TRBD1. With 1 base clipped from V and 5 bases from J, the junction kept 12 bases outside the gene matches. Germline values: CDR1 MNHEY, CDR2 SMNVEV (reference sequence). The length of the CDR3 is 17 residues. CDR3 sequence (DNA): TGTGCCAGCAGTTTATTTGCTGGGACAGGGTCGGTCCACGAGCAGTACTTC. Translated, it gives CASSLFAGTGSVHEQYF.

V and J are TRBV5-6 and TRBJ2-7; the match to TRBD1 covers 9 bases. The CDR3 loop spans 14 amino acids. The germline gives CDR1 SGHDT, CDR2 YYEEEE. V lost 6 bases and J lost 4; bases outside the gene matches: 8. DNA for the CDR3: TGTGCCAGCAACCACCCGGACAGGGGTTACGAGCAGTACTTC. This translates into CASNHPDRGYEQYF.

The chain couples TRBV28 to TRBJ1-1; D may be TRBD1 (6 bases). Trimming took off 6 bases at V and 2 bases at J, with 13 bases between the two ends. CDR1 is MDHEN and CDR2 is SYDVKM in the germline V gene. The CDR3 length is 14 residues. The CDR3 region has the DNA TGTGCCAGCAGCAATCGGGGGCGCAACACTGAAGCTTTCTTT. This translates into CASSNRGRNTEAFF.

The rearrangement joins TRBV28 to TRBJ1-1, with D perhaps matching TRBD1 (5 bases). This CDR3 has 14 amino acids. The germline V gene has CDR1 MDHEN and CDR2 SYDVKM. Trimming removed 2 bases at V and 4 bases at J, with 11 bases between. In nucleotides, the CDR3 is TGTGCCAGCAGTTTAGTCGGGGGAGGCACTGAAGCTTTCTTT. Translating gives CASSLVGGGTEAFF.

The chain joins TRBV5-1 to TRBJ2-7; 9 nucleotides match TRBD1. Looked up from germline, CDR1 is SGHRS and CDR2 is YFSETQ. There are 15 residues in the CDR3. V lost 4 bases to trimming and J lost 5 bases; unmatched junction nucleotides: 10. The chain's CDR3 is CASSRSRDRADEQYF. CDR3 nucleotides: TGCGCCAGCAGCAGAAGCCGGGACAGGGCCGACGAGCAGTACTTC.

J is TRBJ2-3 and V is TRBV7-3; 10 positions agree with TRBD2. There are 18 residues in the CDR3. V dropped 5 bases and J dropped 5; count of bases not matched to a gene: 16. In germline, CDR1 is SGHTA, CDR2 FQGTGA. CDR3 sequence: CASSQGLPSGSWRDTQYF. DNA of the CDR3: TGTGCCAGCAGCCAAGGTTTGCCTAGCGGGAGTTGGAGAGATACGCAGTATTTT.

In its sample, this clone was seen once. The V gene is TRBV2, the J gene TRBJ2-1, with 7 bases fitting TRBD1. Germline CDR1 and CDR2: SNHLY and FYNNEI. The CDR3 runs 16 residues. V was clipped by 10 bases and J by 5 bases; unmatched bases: 17. The CDR3 sequence is CATKTYGTVNNNEQFF. The CDR3 DNA reads as TGTGCCACCAAAACTTACGGGACAGTAAACAACAATGAGCAGTTCTTC.

The chain combines TRBV4-3 with TRBJ2-7, with 10 nucleotides matching TRBD2. The germline gives CDR1 LGHNA, CDR2 YSLEER. The CDR3 has 15 residues. J gave up 4 bases and V 0 bases, and 3 bases lay outside the gene matches. In nucleotides, the CDR3 is TGCGCCAGCAGCCAAGAGGGGACTAGCGCGTACGAGCAGTACTTC. Residues: CASSQEGTSAYEQYF.

This clone was picked up one time. The chain couples TRBV6-6 to TRBJ2-7; TRBD2 might be the D (6 bases). The CDR3 contains 12 residues. Trimming cost V 2 bases and J 9 bases, with 11 bases left between them. Germline CDR1 reads MNHNY; CDR2 reads SVGAGI (reference sequence). This chain's CDR3 is CASSYVSGSQYF. In nucleotides, the CDR3 is TGTGCCAGCAGTTACGTCAGCGGGTCGCAGTACTTC.

The table lists this clone with a count of one. The chain links TRBV5-4 to TRBJ2-1; TRBD1 is a possible D gene (6 bases). Trimming took 5 bases from V and 9 from J, leaving 24 bases between them. CDR3 length equals 16 residues. Germline V gives CDR1 SGHNT, CDR2 YYREEE (reference sequence). The CDR3 sequence is CASSCTGLVYGAEQFF. In DNA, the CDR3 is TGTGCCAGCAGTTGTACAGGGTTGGTTTACGGTGCTGAGCAGTTCTTC.

The chain combines TRBV7-3 with TRBJ2-3, with TRBD2 matching 9 bases. Germline-derived CDR1 and CDR2 are SGHTA and FQGTGA. The CDR3 consists of 19 residues. Germline trimming cut 1 base from V and 4 bases from J; bases unmatched to any gene: 15. CDR3 nucleotides: TGTGCCAGCAGCTTAAGTGGGCCTATGGCGGGAGGGCGCGCAGATACGCAGTATTTT. It is translated as CASSLSGPMAGGRADTQYF. The full variable domain, its missing parts supplied by reference TRBV7-3 and TRBJ2-3, is GAGVSQTPSNKVTEKGKYVELRCDPISGHTALYWYRQSLGQGPEFLIYFQGTGAADDSGLPNDRFFAVRPEGSVSTLKIQRTERGDSAVYLCASSLSGPMAGGRADTQYFGPGTRLTVL.

The chain links TRBV6-1 to TRBJ1-4; possibly TRBD1 for D (5 bases). V was shortened by 6 bases and J by 4 bases, with 15 bases between the two germline ends. The CDR3 length is 15 residues. Looked up from germline, CDR1 is MNHNS and CDR2 is SASEGT. CDR3 sequence (DNA): TGTGCCAGCAGCGCCGAGGGACTGAGTAATGAAAAACTGTTTTTT. Translating gives CASSAEGLSNEKLFF.

A few counts support this clone. The gene calls are TRBV23-1 and TRBJ2-7, with unresolved D. TRBV23-1 is an ORF, and what it does is uncertain. CDR3 length: 12 residues. The V end was cut by 1 base, the J end by 4 bases, with 5 bases between. Written as DNA, the CDR3 is TGCGCCAGCAGTCAATGCCGTTACGAGCAGTACTTC. Amino acids: CASSQCRYEQYF.

The V call is TRBV7-2, the J call TRBJ1-2, with D perhaps matching TRBD1 (6 bases). Germline CDR1 SGHTA, CDR2 FQGNSA. This CDR3 is 14 amino acids long. V lost 0 bases, J lost 3 bases, and 8 bases lay in between. CDR3 coding DNA: TGTGCCAGCAGCTTAGCCCGGACAGACTATGGCTACACCTTC. Encoded protein: CASSLARTDYGYTF.

V and J are TRBV20-1 and TRBJ1-3; 8 bases are shared with TRBD1. From germline, CDR1 is DFQATT and CDR2 SNEGSKA (reference sequence). This CDR3 spans 11 amino acids. J gave up 8 bases and V 5 bases, and 2 bases lay outside the gene matches. The CDR3 bases are TGCAGTGCTTACAGGGGGGACACCATATATTTT. Encoded protein: CSAYRGDTIYF.

V usage is TRBV5-8 and J usage is TRBJ2-5; D is tentatively TRBD1 or TRBD2 (6 bases each). This CDR3 contains 16 residues. Germline values: CDR1 SGHTS, CDR2 YDEGEE. The V and J ends lost 4 bases and 5 bases respectively, with 21 bases between them. CDR3 DNA: TGTGCCAGCAGCCCCCATGCGGTCGGGGGCGGGGAGACCCAGTACTTC. It is translated as CASSPHAVGGGETQYF.